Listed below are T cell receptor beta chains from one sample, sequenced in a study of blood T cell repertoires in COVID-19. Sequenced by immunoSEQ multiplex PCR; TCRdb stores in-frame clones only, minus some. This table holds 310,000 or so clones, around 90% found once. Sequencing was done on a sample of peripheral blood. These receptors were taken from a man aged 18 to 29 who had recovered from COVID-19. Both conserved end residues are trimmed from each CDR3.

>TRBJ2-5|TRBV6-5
ASRLTGTGETQY
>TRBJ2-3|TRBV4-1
ASSLPGEDTQY
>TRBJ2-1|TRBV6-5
ASSSPNEQF
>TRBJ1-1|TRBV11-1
ASSFSGSYSEAF
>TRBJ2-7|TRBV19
ASSIRGQGGSYEQY
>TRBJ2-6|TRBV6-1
ASSEASLFSGANVLT
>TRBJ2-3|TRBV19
ASSSKRGTDTQY
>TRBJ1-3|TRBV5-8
ASSPGVAGNTIY
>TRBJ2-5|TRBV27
ASSPDRGETQY
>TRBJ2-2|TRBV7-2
ASRLEVYTGELF